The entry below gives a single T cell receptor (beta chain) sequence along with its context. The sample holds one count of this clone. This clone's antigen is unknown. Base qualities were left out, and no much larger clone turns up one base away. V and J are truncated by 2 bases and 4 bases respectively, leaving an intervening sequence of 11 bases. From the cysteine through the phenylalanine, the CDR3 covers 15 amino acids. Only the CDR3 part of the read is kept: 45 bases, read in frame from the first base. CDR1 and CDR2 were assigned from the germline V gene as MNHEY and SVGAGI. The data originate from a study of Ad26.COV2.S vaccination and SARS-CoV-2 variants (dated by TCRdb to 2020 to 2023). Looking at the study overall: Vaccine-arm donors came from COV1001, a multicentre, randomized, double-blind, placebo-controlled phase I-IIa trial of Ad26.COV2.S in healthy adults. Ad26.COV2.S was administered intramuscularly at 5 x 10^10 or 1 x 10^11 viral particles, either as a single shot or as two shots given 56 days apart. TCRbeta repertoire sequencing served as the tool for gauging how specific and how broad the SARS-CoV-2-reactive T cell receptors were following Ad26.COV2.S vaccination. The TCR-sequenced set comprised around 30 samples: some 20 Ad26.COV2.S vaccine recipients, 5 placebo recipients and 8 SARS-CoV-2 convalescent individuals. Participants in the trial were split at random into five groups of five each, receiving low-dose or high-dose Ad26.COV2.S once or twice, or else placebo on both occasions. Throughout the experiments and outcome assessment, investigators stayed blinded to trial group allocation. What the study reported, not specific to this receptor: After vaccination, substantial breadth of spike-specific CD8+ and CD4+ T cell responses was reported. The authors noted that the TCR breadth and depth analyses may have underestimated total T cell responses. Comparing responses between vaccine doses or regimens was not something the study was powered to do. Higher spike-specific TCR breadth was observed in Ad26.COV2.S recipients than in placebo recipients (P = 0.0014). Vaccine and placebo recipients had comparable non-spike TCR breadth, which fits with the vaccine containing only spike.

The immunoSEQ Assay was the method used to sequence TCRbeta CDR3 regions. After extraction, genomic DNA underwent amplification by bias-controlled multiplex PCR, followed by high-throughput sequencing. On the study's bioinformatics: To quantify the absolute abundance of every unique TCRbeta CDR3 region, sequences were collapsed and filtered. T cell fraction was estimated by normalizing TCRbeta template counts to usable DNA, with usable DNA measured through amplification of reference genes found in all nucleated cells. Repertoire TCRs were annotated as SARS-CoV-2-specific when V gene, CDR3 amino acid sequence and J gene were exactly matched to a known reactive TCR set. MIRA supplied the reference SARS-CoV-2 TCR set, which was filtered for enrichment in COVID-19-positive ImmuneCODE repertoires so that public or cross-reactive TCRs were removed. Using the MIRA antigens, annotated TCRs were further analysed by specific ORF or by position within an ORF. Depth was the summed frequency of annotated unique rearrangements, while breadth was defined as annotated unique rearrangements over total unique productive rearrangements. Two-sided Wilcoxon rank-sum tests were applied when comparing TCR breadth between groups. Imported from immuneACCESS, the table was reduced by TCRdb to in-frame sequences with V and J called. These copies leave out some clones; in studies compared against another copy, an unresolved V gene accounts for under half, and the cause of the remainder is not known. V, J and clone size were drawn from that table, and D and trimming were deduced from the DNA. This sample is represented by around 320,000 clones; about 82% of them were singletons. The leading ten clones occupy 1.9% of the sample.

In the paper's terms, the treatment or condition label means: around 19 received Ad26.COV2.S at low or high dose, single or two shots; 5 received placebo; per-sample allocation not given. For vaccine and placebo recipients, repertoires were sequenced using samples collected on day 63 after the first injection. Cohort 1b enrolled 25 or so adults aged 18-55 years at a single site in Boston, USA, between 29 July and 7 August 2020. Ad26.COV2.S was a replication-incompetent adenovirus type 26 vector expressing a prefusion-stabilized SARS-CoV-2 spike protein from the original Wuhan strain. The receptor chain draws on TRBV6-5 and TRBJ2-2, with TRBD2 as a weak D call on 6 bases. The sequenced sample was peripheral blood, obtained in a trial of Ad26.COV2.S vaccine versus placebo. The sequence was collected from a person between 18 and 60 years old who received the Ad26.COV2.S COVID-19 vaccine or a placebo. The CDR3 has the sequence CASSYPGLGTGELFF. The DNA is TGTGCCAGCAGTTACCCGGGACTGGGCACCGGGGAGCTGTTTTTT.